This T cell receptor beta chain was sequenced in a study of cytomegalovirus exposure and HLA in healthy donors (dated by TCRdb to 2016 to 2017). With regard to the full study: An earlier analysis of approximately 550 of the donors reported roughly 300 Gb of sequence data and around 110 million unique TCR beta sequences from roughly 180 million T cells. Donor age, sex, ethnicity and CMV serostatus were collected together with the repertoire data. The number of donors typed differed by locus, with roughly 620-630 for A, B, C, DRB1 and DQB1, about 500 for DQA1, 600 to 610 for DPA1, and about 450 for DPB1. In an earlier analysis of a few hundred of the donors, high-throughput TCR beta sequencing was used to judge whether each TCR beta V gene segment behaved as functional or pseudogenic. Every repertoire in the discovery cohort had been generated on one and the same sequencing platform. In a later analysis, previously published TCR beta repertoires from several hundred donors were re-analyzed and high-resolution HLA genotyping was added so that TCR occurrence patterns could be studied. HLA typing covered class I and class II loci at four-digit resolution. About five DR-DQ haplotypes were handled as single units for association and clustering because linkage in the cohort was strong. A later genetic analysis took genome-wide SNP genotypes for about three fifths of the 666 donors and used that subset as a discovery cohort. Among 398 genotyped donors of the cohort, an average of 235,054 unique TCR beta nucleotide sequences were sequenced per donor, about a sixth of them non-productive. Besides the first cohort of approximately 710 subjects, a separate validation cohort made up of 95 to 150 different subjects was used. The study aimed to test whether signatures of past pathogen exposure could be identified by cataloging public T cell receptors. Of the roughly 400 genotyped donors, approximately 81% were placed in the genetic ancestry cluster associated with self-reported Caucasian donors. About 280 gigabases of sequencing data and roughly 81 million unique TCR sequences made up an early release that covered several hundred HLA-typed donors. The study used immunosequencing to profile the T cell repertoires of more than 650 subjects and linked those repertoires to cytomegalovirus serostatus. High-throughput TCR immunosequencing, statistical association of individual TCRs with disease status, and machine learning were combined to predict cytomegalovirus infection status. Rather than using new phenotypic data, the later analysis identified candidate immune exposures from TCR beta sequences and from how often those sequences occurred across donors.

To note about this clone: It lacks a known antigen. Per-base quality was not reported, and no clone a single base away is much larger than it.

The investigation overall reported the following: According to a later analysis, parvovirus B19, influenza, CMV and Epstein-Barr virus appeared linked to several top co-occurrence clusters. A further reported finding was that TCR beta sequences accurately predicted the HLA-A and HLA-B alleles for most subjects in the first cohort. In a later analysis, HLA-associated TCR beta chains were found to be more clonally expanded and to have lower generation probabilities than equally common non-associated chains. An earlier analysis of around 540 of the donors showed that most TCR beta V segments appeared in productive rearrangements either about 90% or about 30% of the time, which broadly matched IMGT annotations. Because some donors lacked HLA typing at each locus, the association tests relied only on the typed subset. In a later analysis, most CMV-associated TCR beta chains were found to appear HLA-restricted, with HLA associations seemingly driven largely by CMV exposure. A cluster of highly shared sequence variants was judged likely to represent a technical artifact of the sequencing pipeline. The study gave a list of over 150 TCR beta chains associated with cytomegalovirus. According to a later genetic analysis, donors in an Asian-associated ancestry cluster had fewer N-insertions in productive TCRs than the approximately 670-donor mean. In a later analysis, over 15,000 TCR beta sequences were associated with specific HLA alleles at a false discovery rate of 0.05. In this cohort, only TCR beta chains were sequenced, and detectable features were limited by the absence of alpha or paired-chain data. Correlated functional status among segregating V segments might be attributable to linkage disequilibrium, but an unknown experimental factor could not be ruled out. The classifier was reported to diagnose cytomegalovirus status with high specificity and sensitivity in both the original cohort and the validation cohort. It was suggested by the authors that the approach could potentially be generalized to other disease states and immunological phenotypes. Sequencing depth was assumed to be roughly uniform across donors in the presence/absence analyses, though that assumption may not hold. When HLA alleles, especially DR and DQ, strongly co-occurred, TCR associations were difficult to assign to individual alleles. A later genetic analysis associated a missense DCLRE1C variant with V-gene and J-gene trimming of TCR beta chains, and an independent cohort replicated the association. Immune exposure information for the cohort was limited to CMV serostatus. A few of the identified cytomegalovirus-associated TCR beta chains were confirmed in vitro to be specific for cytomegalovirus antigens. According to a later analysis, TCR association rates differed among HLA loci, with DRB1 alleles showing the most associated TCRs and HLA-C alleles showing the fewest. Some IMGT-functional V segments, including TRBV6-2 and TRBV6-3, could not be distinguished by the 87-base-pair reads and were therefore excluded. Most TCR sequences were seen in very few donors, while some public TCRs were found in many individuals. Because counts were too low, approximately 18 rarely observed V segments, including chromosome 9 orphons, were excluded from the earlier analysis of fewer than 650 of the donors.

The cohort was made up of around 720 healthy bone marrow donors. Cohort members were all nominally healthy when sampled, although unrecorded immune exposures were likely present. The donor was CMV seronegative and belonged to the group of over 300 seronegative cohort members. Each donor provided a peripheral blood sample, and peripheral blood mononuclear cells were used for TCR beta sequencing. Genomic DNA was extracted from the blood cell samples with the Qiagen DNeasy Blood Extraction Kit. V is pruned by 4 bases and J by 3 bases, leaving 7 bases of the junction without a gene match. Taken from cysteine to phenylalanine, the CDR3 has 14 residues. CDR3 DNA is the only sequence kept; it has 42 bases, read in frame from the first base. CDR1 and CDR2, per the germline V gene (reference sequence), are SGHNT and YYREEE. The library came from the immunoSEQ multiplex PCR assay. For the multiplex PCR, a mixture combining 60 forward primers for TCR Vbeta segments and 13 reverse primers for TCR Jbeta segments was used. A multiplex PCR assay on genomic DNA amplified the CDR3 region of rearranged TCR beta genes. The Illumina HiSeq System was used to sequence the amplified TCR beta libraries as 87-base-pair reads. Concerning the study's data processing: A later analysis counted 75 million to 100 million unique TCR beta chains across the 500 to 850 repertoires, and approximately 11 million of these chains were shared by at least two donors. To remove PCR and sequencing errors, raw reads were error-corrected and collapsed into unique sequences using a nearest-neighbor algorithm that merged closely related sequences. V, D and J gene segments were assigned by aligning CDR3 sequences to IMGT reference sequences. For a sequence to be retained, a match of at least six nucleotides to both a V gene segment and a J gene segment was required. Rearrangements were called productive when the CDR3 lacked stop codons and stayed in frame with V and J; all others were non-productive. CDR3 was defined by IMGT convention, running from the second conserved V-encoded cysteine to the conserved J-encoded phenylalanine. Sequences without an unambiguous match to a single V gene segment were excluded from the earlier analysis of a few hundred of the donors. An earlier analysis of several hundred of the donors called V segments functional above 56.7% productive rearrangements and segregating when the between-donor standard deviation exceeded 5%. To diagnose cytomegalovirus status from the catalog of TCR beta chain sequences, a statistical classification framework was built. A later analysis assigned V and J genes by comparing TCR nucleotide sequences with IMGT/GENE-DB human TR gene sequences. Using the TCRdist pipeline, a later analysis assigned CDR3 sequences along with most-parsimonious VDJ recombination scenarios. In a later analysis, each TCR beta chain was defined by its CDR3 amino acid sequence together with its V-gene family, and reads without a unique V-gene family were excluded. In a later analysis, around 600 highly shared, low-generation-probability nucleotide sequences were removed to address suspected cross-contamination and a sequencing artifact. A later analysis calculated a clonal expansion index for each public chain from normalized within-repertoire ranks of inferred template counts. Generation probabilities in a later analysis came from a VDJ recombination model fitted to out-of-frame rearrangements, and those results were checked against IGoR. In a later analysis, TCR-TCR, TCR-HLA and TCR-CMV co-occurrence was scored with hypergeometric tests, and a repertoire-size bias correction was applied to TCR pairs. In a later analysis, false discovery rates were estimated by permuting HLA or CMV assignments 20 times. In a later analysis, co-occurring TCRs were grouped using DBSCAN, with TCRdist sequence similarity added in when clustering inside HLA-allele-positive subsets. For co-occurrence clustering, repertoires with fewer than 30,000 or more than 120,000 public chains were excluded, along with five or six repertoires with anomalous nucleotide sharing. The immuneACCESS repertoire file appears here via TCRdb, limited to in-frame rearrangements. These files lack a portion of the clones; in checked studies, under half of the deficit traces to unresolved V genes, and the cause of the others is not known. The V and J calls and the clone size are those of that table, but D and trimming were determined from the DNA. The sample table lists roughly 160,000 clones, more than 65% of them with a count of one. The top ten clonotypes cover approximately 1.4% of the sample.

This sequence originates from a man aged 30 to 45 in good health and CMV-seronegative. Input material: PBMCs. This sequence uses TRBV5-4 and TRBJ2-7, with 7 bases in between that match TRBD1. The DNA sequence is TGTGCCAGCAGCCGCGCCGGGACAGACTACGAGCAGTACTTC. Translated, this gives CASSRAGTDYEQYF.